One and the same sample provided the 16 T cell receptor beta chains below, sequenced in a study of T cell repertoires in cytomegalovirus infection. TCRdb used MiXCR to reprocess the reads, holding one entry per CDR3 protein. The sample contains just under 300,000 distinct CDR3 sequences, about 8.8% of which appear only once. Input material: PBMCs. The receptors were gathered from a human donor in good health (CMV status not recorded). Some clones in this sample may be carry-over from other donors' samples.

Concerning this clonotype: A much more abundant neighbour one base away suggests this may be a read error. V usage is TRBV14 and J usage is TRBJ1-1; maybe TRBD1 (6 bases). CDR3 length: 16 amino acids. Looked up from germline, CDR1 is SGHDN and CDR2 is FVKESK. The CDR3 protein is CASSPMWGAGNIEAFF. DNA for the CDR3: TGTGCCAGCAGCCCCATGTGGGGGGCCGGGAACATTGAAGCTTTCTTT. Full variable domain (rest looked up from reference TRBV14 and TRBJ1-1): EAGVTQFPSHSVIEKGQTVTLRCDPISGHDNLYWYRRVMGKEIKFLLHFVKESKQDESGMPNNRFLAERTGGTYSTLKVQPAELEDSGVYFCASSPMWGAGNIEAFFGQGTRLTVV.

This clonotype appeared once. At one of its ends the junction is not consistent with the germline gene, which may arise from a read error. The V gene is TRBV4-3, the J gene TRBJ2-5; D may correspond to TRBD1 or TRBD2 (6 bases each). CDR1 and CDR2 (germline): LGHNA, YSLEER. This CDR3 comprises 16 residues. CDR3 DNA: TGCGACAGCAGCCAAGGGGGGACCGCGATCGGAGAGACCCAGTACTTC. Translating it yields CDSSQGGTAIGETQYF.

CDR3 region: CSVGSTGGYGYTF. Here the CDR3 DNA reads TGCAGCGTCGGATCGACAGGGGGCTATGGCTACACCTTC. This rearrangement joins TRBV29-1 to TRBJ1-2; the match to TRBD1 covers 9 bases. Germline CDR1 reads SQVTM; CDR2 reads ANQGSEA. The CDR3 is made up of 13 amino acids. J gave up 4 bases and V 6 bases, and 6 bases lay outside the gene matches.

The sample holds many counts of this clonotype. The gene calls are TRBV11-3 and TRBJ1-6; D perhaps matches TRBD1 (5 bases). V dropped 4 bases and J dropped 9 bases, with 10 bases sitting between them. This CDR3 comprises 13 residues. In germline, CDR1 is SGHNT, CDR2 YENEEA. Here the CDR3 DNA reads TGTGCCAGCAGCTCCTACGGGGCTTCACCCCTCCACTTT. Translation gives CASSSYGASPLHF.

This clonotype was counted at least ten times. V is TRBV20-1 and J is TRBJ2-5, with unresolved D. V was cut by 2 bases and J by 5 bases, with 12 bases left in between. Germline CDR1 reads DFQATT; CDR2 reads SNEGSKA (reference sequence). The CDR3 consists of 13 residues. The DNA of the CDR3 is TGCAGTGCTAGACGGCCAGAGAGGGAGACCCAGTACTTC. As protein: CSARRPERETQYF.

This chain links TRBV9 with TRBJ2-7, with TRBD2 matching over 9 bases. J gave up 7 bases and V 0 bases, and 5 bases lay outside the gene matches. This CDR3 spans 14 amino acids. Germline CDR1 reads SGDLS; CDR2 reads YYNGEE. CDR3: CASSVAAGGGEQYF. The CDR3, as DNA: TGTGCCAGCAGCGTAGCTGCGGGGGGGGGAGAGCAGTACTTC.

V gene TRBV20-1 combines with J gene TRBJ2-3; D unresolved. In germline, CDR1 is DFQATT, CDR2 SNEGSKA (reference sequence). The CDR3 consists of 12 residues. V was cut by 4 bases and J by 7 bases, with 12 bases left in between. CDR3 DNA: TGCAGTGCTATCGGAACCCCAAATACGCAGTATTTT. It translates to CSAIGTPNTQYF.

This chain uses TRBV15 with TRBJ1-6; maybe TRBD1 (6 bases). Germline CDR1 is LNHNV and CDR2 is YYDKDF (reference sequence). V was pared by 0 bases and J by 2 bases, with 8 bases between. The CDR3 totals 16 residues. CDR3 sequence reads: CATSRDRGTYNSPLHF. CDR3 nucleotide sequence: TGTGCCACCAGCAGAGATAGGGGGACCTATAATTCACCCCTCCACTTT.

This clonotype was counted many times. The rearrangement joins TRBV28 to TRBJ2-7; D might be TRBD2 (7 bases). Trimming took 6 bases from V and 2 from J, leaving 17 bases between them. CDR3 size: 15 residues. Germline loops: CDR1 MDHEN, CDR2 SYDVKM. The CDR3 spells CASSLPGGRPYEQYV. Written as DNA, the CDR3 is TGTGCCAGCAGCCTGCCCGGGGGGCGCCCCTACGAGCAGTACGTC.

This clonotype was found many times. The V call is TRBV7-2, the J call TRBJ2-3, with a weak D call TRBD2 (5 bases). CDR1 and CDR2 from the germline V gene are SGHTA and FQGNSA. Trimming stripped 1 base from V and 7 bases from J, with 12 bases between. There are 14 residues in the CDR3. The DNA for the CDR3 is TGTGCCAGCAGCTTAGGAGCGGTGGAACATACGCAGTATTTT. The encoded protein is CASSLGAVEHTQYF.

This clonotype was seen ten or more times. The gene calls are TRBV6-2 or TRBV6-3 and TRBJ2-1; 7 bases align to TRBD2. The CDR3 is made up of 15 amino acids. The germline V gene has CDR1 MNHEY and CDR2 SVGEGT. V lost 6 bases and J lost 7; bases outside the gene matches: 12. The CDR3 loop reads CASSSGTSGANEQFF. The CDR3 DNA reads as TGTGCCAGCAGCTCCGGGACCAGCGGGGCGAATGAGCAGTTCTTC.

This clonotype showed up many times. Written as DNA, the CDR3 is TGTGCCAGCAGTCAGGGACAAAGGCAAGTTGGCGACACCGGGGAGCTGTTTTTT. It encodes CASSQGQRQVGDTGELFF. The rearrangement joins TRBV6-2 or TRBV6-3 to TRBJ2-2; a possible D gene is TRBD1 (6 bases). CDR1 and CDR2 (germline): MNHEY, SVGEGT. Trimming stripped 5 bases from V and 3 bases from J, with 22 bases between. CDR3 length: 18 residues.

This clonotype was observed at least ten times. The chain has TRBV27 and TRBJ2-1; TRBD2 matches 10 bases. CDR3 length: 18 amino acids. V trimming: 2 bases; J trimming: 8 bases; junction bases outside the gene matches: 15. The germline V gene has CDR1 MNHEY and CDR2 SMNVEV (reference sequence). In nucleotides, the CDR3 is TGTGCCAGCAGTTTACCACCTCAGCGGGGGGGCCGTGTAGATGAGCAGTTCTTC. Translating it yields CASSLPPQRGGRVDEQFF.

This clonotype was found many times. The chain combines TRBV28 with TRBJ1-5; D ambiguous. This CDR3 spans 16 amino acids. V lost 6 bases, J lost 4 bases, and 19 bases lay in between. Germline CDR1 MDHEN, CDR2 SYDVKM. CDR3 DNA: TGTGCCAGCAGCCCCCTACTGAATAAACCTAATCAGCCCCAGCATTTT. This codes for CASSPLLNKPNQPQHF. Full variable domain (remainder filled in from reference TRBV28 and TRBJ1-5): DVKVTQSSRYLVKRTGEKVFLECVQDMDHENMFWYRQDPGLGLRLIYFSYDVKMKEKGDIPEGYSVSREKKERFSLILESASTNQTSMYLCASSPLLNKPNQPQHFGDGTRLSIL.

This clonotype has a count of ten or more. The gene calls are TRBV12-3 or TRBV12-4 and TRBJ2-3; D perhaps matches TRBD1 (5 bases). V was clipped by 5 bases and J by 0 bases, with 9 bases between them. CDR3 length equals 14 residues. CDR3 sequence: CASSPGWSTDTQYF. The DNA for the CDR3 is TGTGCCAGCAGTCCAGGGTGGAGCACAGATACGCAGTATTTT.

This clonotype was seen at least ten times. The chain joins TRBV6-2 or TRBV6-3 to TRBJ2-1, with 10 bases identical to TRBD2. The trim removed 6 bases at V and 4 bases at J, leaving 6 bases unmatched. This CDR3 contains 15 residues. The V gene's germline CDR1 is MNHEY and CDR2 SVGEGT. The CDR3 coding sequence is TGTGCCAGCAGACCCCGGACTAGCGGTTACAATGAGCAGTTCTTC. It codes for CASRPRTSGYNEQFF.